These T cell receptor beta chains were read from a single sample in a study of blood T cells in healthy people across ages. TCRdb recomputed calls from the 5' RACE reads with MiXCR, one row per CDR3 protein. The data show under 1 million distinct CDR3 sequences, more than 40% seen once. Sample: blood. All receptors come from a man aged 55 to 70 in good health. Both conserved end residues are part of each CDR3. D genes are given only for firm matches. Size is omitted from some rows. Given values are once, few, many or a class for expanded clones.

d_gene: .
j_gene: TRBJ2-1
v_gene: TRBV5-1
abundance: .
CDR3aa: CASSLIPDLENEQFF
CDR3nt: TGCGCCAGCAGCTTGATCCCGGACTTGGAGAATGAGCAGTTCTTC

d_gene: .
j_gene: TRBJ2-1
v_gene: TRBV6-6
abundance: .
CDR3aa: CASSDSIGTKGFF
CDR3nt: TGTGCCAGCAGTGACTCCATCGGGACCAAGGGGTTCTTC

d_gene: TRBD1
j_gene: TRBJ1-1
v_gene: TRBV7-6
abundance: .
CDR3aa: CASSLANRGTEAFF
CDR3nt: TGTGCCAGCAGCTTAGCGAACAGGGGGACAGAAGCTTTCTTT

d_gene: TRBD1
j_gene: TRBJ2-7
v_gene: TRBV9
abundance: .
CDR3aa: CASSVDATGGDYEQYF
CDR3nt: TGTGCCAGCAGCGTCGACGCGACAGGGGGAGACTACGAGCAGTACTTC

d_gene: .
j_gene: TRBJ2-2
v_gene: TRBV20-1
abundance: .
CDR3aa: CSARYPLNTGELFF
CDR3nt: TGCAGTGCTAGGTACCCACTGAACACCGGGGAGCTGTTTTTT

d_gene: .
j_gene: TRBJ2-1
v_gene: TRBV7-2
abundance: .
CDR3aa: CASSRSGEREQFF
CDR3nt: TGTGCCAGCAGCCGATCAGGGGAGCGAGAGCAGTTCTTC

d_gene: TRBD1
j_gene: TRBJ1-1
v_gene: TRBV4-3
abundance: .
CDR3aa: CASSHQGENTEAFF
CDR3nt: TGCGCCAGCAGCCACCAGGGGGAAAACACTGAAGCTTTCTTT

d_gene: TRBD1
j_gene: TRBJ1-2
v_gene: TRBV4-3
abundance: .
CDR3aa: CASSSSLRTGAYGYTF
CDR3nt: TGCGCCAGCAGCTCCAGTCTTCGGACAGGGGCCTATGGCTACACCTTC

d_gene: .
j_gene: TRBJ1-1
v_gene: TRBV10-3
abundance: once
CDR3aa: CAIGEYGGGTEAFF
CDR3nt: TGTGCCATCGGAGAGTATGGTGGTGGGACTGAAGCTTTCTTT

d_gene: .
j_gene: TRBJ1-1
v_gene: TRBV6-5
abundance: .
CDR3aa: CASSYEANTEAFF
CDR3nt: TGTGCCAGCAGTTACGAAGCAAACACTGAAGCTTTCTTT

d_gene: TRBD2
j_gene: TRBJ2-3
v_gene: TRBV4-1
abundance: few
CDR3aa: CASSSREGSTDTQYF
CDR3nt: TGCGCCAGCAGCTCCAGGGAGGGGAGTACAGATACGCAGTATTTT

d_gene: TRBD2
j_gene: TRBJ2-1
v_gene: TRBV20-1
abundance: .
CDR3aa: CSALAGSSYNEQFF
CDR3nt: TGCAGCGCTTTAGCGGGGAGCTCCTACAATGAGCAGTTCTTC

d_gene: .
j_gene: TRBJ2-7
v_gene: TRBV7-9
abundance: many
CDR3aa: CASSPDMPPYEQYF
CDR3nt: TGTGCCAGCAGTCCGGACATGCCTCCGTACGAGCAGTACTTC

d_gene: .
j_gene: TRBJ1-1
v_gene: TRBV7-9
abundance: .
CDR3aa: CASSRVNGDTEAFF
CDR3nt: TGTGCCAGCAGCCGCGTTAACGGGGACACTGAAGCTTTCTTT

d_gene: .
j_gene: TRBJ2-7
v_gene: TRBV7-2
abundance: few
CDR3aa: CASSFSLASYEQYF
CDR3nt: TGTGCCAGCAGCTTCAGTCTCGCGAGCTACGAGCAGTACTTC

d_gene: .
j_gene: TRBJ1-4
v_gene: TRBV4-1
abundance: .
CDR3aa: CASSQAGLEKLFF
CDR3nt: TGCGCCAGCAGCCAAGCAGGGCTGGAAAAACTGTTTTTT

d_gene: .
j_gene: TRBJ2-3
v_gene: TRBV7-2
abundance: .
CDR3aa: CASSLAAGQITDTQYF
CDR3nt: TGTGCCAGCAGCTTAGCCGCGGGACAGATCACAGATACGCAGTATTTT

d_gene: TRBD1
j_gene: TRBJ1-1
v_gene: TRBV27
abundance: .
CDR3aa: CASSSNRGRRTEAFF
CDR3nt: TGTGCCAGCAGTTCAAACAGGGGGCGGAGGACTGAAGCTTTCTTT

d_gene: .
j_gene: TRBJ2-5
v_gene: TRBV20-1
abundance: few
CDR3aa: CSAGTVQETQYF
CDR3nt: TGCAGTGCTGGGACCGTTCAAGAGACCCAGTACTTC

d_gene: .
j_gene: TRBJ2-7
v_gene: TRBV5-1
abundance: once
CDR3aa: CASSPSSGPSYKQYF
CDR3nt: TGCGCCAGCAGCCCCTCATCAGGACCGTCCTACAAGCAGTACTTC